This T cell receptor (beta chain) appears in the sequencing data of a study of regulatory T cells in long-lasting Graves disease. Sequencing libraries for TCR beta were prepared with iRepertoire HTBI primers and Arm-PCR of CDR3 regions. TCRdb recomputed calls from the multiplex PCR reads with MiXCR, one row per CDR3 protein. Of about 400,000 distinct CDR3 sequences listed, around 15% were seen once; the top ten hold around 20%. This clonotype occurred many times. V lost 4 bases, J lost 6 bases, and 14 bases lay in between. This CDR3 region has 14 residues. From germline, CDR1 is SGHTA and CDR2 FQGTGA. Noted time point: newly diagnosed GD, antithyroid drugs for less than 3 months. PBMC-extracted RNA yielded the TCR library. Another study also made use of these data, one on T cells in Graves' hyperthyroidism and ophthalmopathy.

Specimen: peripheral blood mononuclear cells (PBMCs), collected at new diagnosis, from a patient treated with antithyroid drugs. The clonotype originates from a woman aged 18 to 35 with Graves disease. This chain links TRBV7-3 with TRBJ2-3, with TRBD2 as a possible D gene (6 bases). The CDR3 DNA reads TGTGCCAGCAGCTCGGCGGGGTTAAGCGATACGCAGTATTTT. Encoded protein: CASSSAGLSDTQYF. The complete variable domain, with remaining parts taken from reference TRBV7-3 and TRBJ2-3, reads GAGVSQTPSNKVTEKGKYVELRCDPISGHTALYWYRQSLGQGPEFLIYFQGTGAADDSGLPNDRFFAVRPEGSVSTLKIQRTERGDSAVYLCASSSAGLSDTQYFGPGTRLTVL.